A selection of T cell receptor beta chains follows, all from one sample in a study of T-cell reconstitution after alpha-beta-depleted transplantation in children. TCRdb re-called the PCR reads through MiXCR, storing one row per CDR3 protein. The data show 500,000 to 750,000 distinct CDR3 sequences, with over 10% seen just once and 2.2% held by the top ten. Here the sequenced sample was PBMCs, mostly from graft donor cells, taken 360 days after TCRalphabeta/CD19-depleted stem cell transplant. The receptors originated from a male patient younger than 18 who had a stem cell transplant for acute myeloid leukemia, so the T cells may come from the graft donor. Each CDR3 is given with its conserved first and last residue. The order of the fields is V gene, D gene, J gene, clone size, CDR3 protein, CDR3 DNA. A D gene is named only where the DNA matches it firmly. Clone size appears in some rows only: once, few, many, or a class for an expanded clone.

TRBV20-1	.	TRBJ2-5	.	CSARTDRGWKETQYF	TGCAGTGCCCGAACTGACAGAGGGTGGAAAGAGACCCAGTACTTC
TRBV7-9	TRBD1	TRBJ1-2	few	CASSATGDYYGYTF	TGTGCCAGCAGCGCGACAGGGGATTACTATGGCTACACCTTC
TRBV3-1	.	TRBJ2-2	many	CASSLSSGELFF	TGTGCCAGCAGCCTTAGTTCCGGGGAGCTGTTTTTT
TRBV7-2	.	TRBJ2-3	.	CASSLASSQDTQYF	TGTGCCAGCAGCTTGGCTAGCTCTCAAGATACGCAGTATTTT
TRBV4-2	TRBD2	TRBJ2-7	few	CASSHDPGLAGYEQYF	TGTGCCAGCAGCCACGACCCCGGACTAGCGGGCTACGAGCAGTACTTC
TRBV5-1	.	TRBJ2-7	many	CASSLQGYEQYF	TGTGCCAGCAGCCTACAGGGATACGAGCAGTACTTC
TRBV29-1	.	TRBJ1-2	few	CSVEPDSVEDYGYTF	TGCAGCGTTGAGCCTGACAGTGTTGAGGACTATGGCTACACCTTC
TRBV5-1	.	TRBJ2-1	.	CASSADSMGPHEQFF	TGCGCCAGCAGCGCGGACTCCATGGGGCCTCATGAGCAGTTCTTC
TRBV29-1	.	TRBJ2-2	few	CSVQTGAGGELFF	TGCAGCGTGCAAACAGGGGCGGGAGGGGAGCTGTTTTTT
TRBV25-1	.	TRBJ2-3	few	CASNIASTDTQYF	TGTGCCAGCAACATAGCTAGCACAGATACGCAGTATTTT
TRBV29-1	TRBD2	TRBJ2-1	.	CSVACGWGAGGAGVFGSYNEQFF	TGCAGCGTGGCATGCGGCTGGGGGGCGGGTGGAGCGGGAGTATTTGGCTCCTACAATGAGCAGTTCTTC
TRBV29-1	TRBD2	TRBJ2-3	few	CSARQASGYDTQYF	TGCAGCGCCCGGCAGGCTAGCGGATACGATACGCAGTATTTT
TRBV4-2	TRBD1	TRBJ1-5	few	CASSQAPGQGANNQPQHF	TGTGCCAGCAGCCAGGCCCCGGGACAGGGGGCGAATAATCAGCCCCAGCATTTT
TRBV12-3/TRBV12-4	.	TRBJ1-5	.	CASSWDISNQPQHF	TGTGCCAGCAGTTGGGACATTAGCAATCAGCCCCAGCATTTT
TRBV20-1	.	TRBJ2-7	.	CSASTRRDSLSEQYF	TGCAGTGCTAGCACCAGACGAGACTCCCTCAGCGAGCAGTACTTC
TRBV12-3/TRBV12-4	TRBD1	TRBJ2-7	.	CASTGGRFDEQYF	TGTGCCTCAACAGGGGGCCGGTTTGACGAGCAGTACTTC
TRBV29-1	.	TRBJ2-1	once	CSVEARGDFSYNEQFF	TGCAGCGTTGAAGCCCGCGGGGACTTCTCCTACAATGAGCAGTTCTTC
TRBV19	.	TRBJ2-5	few	CASSISREGETQYF	TGTGCCAGTAGTATATCGAGGGAAGGTGAGACCCAGTACTTC
TRBV7-2	TRBD2	TRBJ2-5	few	CASSVQPGTSARETQYF	TGTGCCAGCAGCGTCCAGCCCGGGACTAGCGCCCGAGAGACCCAGTACTTC
TRBV12-3/TRBV12-4	.	TRBJ2-7	.	CASSFPPQGEHSYEQYF	TGTGCCAGCAGTTTCCCGCCCCAGGGTGAACACTCCTACGAGCAGTACTTC
TRBV28	.	TRBJ2-3	many	CASNLPTPDGHTQYF	TGTGCCAGCAATCTACCGACCCCGGACGGACATACGCAGTATTTT
TRBV5-1	.	TRBJ2-5	few	CASSLAAGLQETQYF	TGCGCCAGCAGCTTGGCGGCAGGGCTGCAAGAGACCCAGTACTTC
TRBV20-1	.	TRBJ2-7	few	CSARDEQVYEQYF	TGCAGTGCTAGAGATGAACAGGTCTACGAGCAGTACTTC
TRBV28	.	TRBJ2-3	few	CASSPSSSIVTDTQYF	TGTGCCAGCAGTCCCTCCTCTAGCATCGTCACAGATACGCAGTATTTT
TRBV6-1	.	TRBJ2-1	.	CASSEPGLDNEQFF	TGTGCCAGCAGTGAGCCGGGACTTGACAATGAGCAGTTCTTC
TRBV28	TRBD1	TRBJ1-5	few	CASSFRTGEQPQHF	TGTGCCAGCAGTTTTCGGACAGGGGAACAGCCCCAGCATTTT
TRBV9	.	TRBJ2-1	few	CASSVELPAYNEQFF	TGTGCCAGCAGCGTAGAGTTGCCGGCTTACAATGAGCAGTTCTTC
TRBV29-1	.	TRBJ2-2	.	CSVDWGQGPNTGELFF	TGCAGCGTTGATTGGGGGCAGGGCCCGAACACCGGGGAGCTGTTTTTT
TRBV7-9	.	TRBJ1-5	.	CASSSLTDTDQPQHF	TGTGCCAGCAGCTCCCTGACAGATACTGATCAGCCCCAGCATTTT